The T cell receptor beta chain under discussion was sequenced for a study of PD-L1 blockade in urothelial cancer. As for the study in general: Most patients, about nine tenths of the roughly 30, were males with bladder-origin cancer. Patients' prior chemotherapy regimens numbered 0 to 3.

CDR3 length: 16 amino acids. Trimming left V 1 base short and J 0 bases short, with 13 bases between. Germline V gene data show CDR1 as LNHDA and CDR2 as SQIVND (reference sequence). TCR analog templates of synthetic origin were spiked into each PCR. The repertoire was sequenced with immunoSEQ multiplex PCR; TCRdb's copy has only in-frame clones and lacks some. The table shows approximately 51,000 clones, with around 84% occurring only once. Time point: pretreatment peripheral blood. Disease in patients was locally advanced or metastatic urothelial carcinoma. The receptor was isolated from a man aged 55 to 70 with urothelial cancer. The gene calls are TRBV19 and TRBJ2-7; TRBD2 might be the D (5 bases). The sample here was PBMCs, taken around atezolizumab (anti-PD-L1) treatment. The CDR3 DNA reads TGTGCCAGTAGTATAGGAGGGCGGAAGAGCTCCTACGAGCAGTACTTC. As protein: CASSIGGRKSSYEQYF.